A selection of T cell receptor beta chains follows, all from one sample in a study of early T cells in non-severe SARS-CoV-2 infection. Via MiXCR, TCRdb re-called the 5' RACE reads, giving one row per CDR3 protein. This sample has 85,000 to 95,000 distinct CDR3 sequences, with 16% found just once. Here the sequenced sample was whole blood, taken at baseline. These receptors came from an adult who was a healthcare worker with PCR-confirmed SARS-CoV-2 infection or an uninfected control (not recorded which). The CDR3 runs from the conserved cysteine through the conserved F or W. The D gene is left open where the match is weak. Rows give clone size only sometimes, using once, few, many, or a class for an expanded clone.

J gene,V gene,clone size,D gene,CDR3 DNA,CDR3 protein
TRBJ1-4,TRBV2,-,-,TGTGCCAGCAGTGAATCCAGACGGGGTGAAAAACTGTTTTTT,CASSESRRGEKLFF
TRBJ2-7,TRBV21-1,many,-,TGTGCCAGCAAAGGCCAGACGGCCCCCTACGAGCAGTACTTC,CASKGQTAPYEQYF
TRBJ1-5,TRBV2,-,-,TGTGCCAGCAGTGCCCAGGGAGGCCGTCAGCCCCAGCATTTT,CASSAQGGRQPQHF
TRBJ1-2,TRBV28,-,-,TGTGCCAGCAGTCCCCAGGGGCTAAACTATGGCTACACCTTC,CASSPQGLNYGYTF
TRBJ2-2,TRBV20-1,-,TRBD1,TGCAGTGCTAGAGGTGGACAGGGCAACACCGGGGAGCTGTTTTTT,CSARGGQGNTGELFF
TRBJ2-6,TRBV5-1,many,-,TGCGCCAGCGGCCGGGGGCTAACATCTGGGGCCAACGTCCTGACTTTC,CASGRGLTSGANVLTF
TRBJ1-1,TRBV4-1,few,-,TGCGCCAGCAGCCAAACGCGGGGTCGAGAAGCTTTCTTT,CASSQTRGREAFF
TRBJ2-2,TRBV6-2/TRBV6-3,-,TRBD1,TGTGCCAGCACCTCTGGACAGGGAGACACCGGGGAGCTGTTTTTT,CASTSGQGDTGELFF
TRBJ1-3,TRBV28,few,-,TGTGCCAGCAGGCTCGGGGGACAAGCCTCTGAAAACACCATATATTTT,CASRLGGQASENTIYF
TRBJ2-7,TRBV11-2,many,-,TGTGCCAGCAGCTTAGGTGGGGGCTACGAGCAGTACTTC,CASSLGGGYEQYF
TRBJ2-3,TRBV24-1,-,-,TGTGCCACCAGTGATCGGGATGATGGCGATACGCAGTATTTT,CATSDRDDGDTQYF
TRBJ2-1,TRBV12-3/TRBV12-4,few,-,TGTGCCAGCGTGTTTGGGTCGTCCTACAATGAGCAGTTCTTC,CASVFGSSYNEQFF
TRBJ2-3,TRBV5-4,-,TRBD2,TGTGCCAGCAGCCCCCAACCCGGGACTAGCGGGAGGCCGGACGGCGCAGATACGCAGTATTTT,CASSPQPGTSGRPDGADTQYF
TRBJ2-7,TRBV28,-,TRBD2,TGTGCCAGCAGTTTCTCCAGACTAGCGGGAGGACGGCAGTACTTC,CASSFSRLAGGRQYF
TRBJ2-5,TRBV5-1,-,-,TGCGCCAGCAGGGAGGGAGAGACCCAGTGCTTC,CASREGETQCF
TRBJ2-1,TRBV28,-,-,TGTGCCAGCAGTACACTAGTGCCGTTCTTC,CASSTLVPFF
TRBJ2-5,TRBV11-1,-,-,TGTGCCAGCAGCTTAGAAGGGTTGGAGGGCCAAGAGACCCAGTACTTC,CASSLEGLEGQETQYF
TRBJ2-2,TRBV4-3,many,TRBD2,TGCGCCAGCAACCCCACTAGCGGGGAGATTGGGGAGCTGTTTTTT,CASNPTSGEIGELFF
TRBJ2-3,TRBV5-6,-,TRBD2,TGTGCCAGCAGGCGAACCGGGACTAGCGGCACAGATACGCAGTATTTT,CASRRTGTSGTDTQYF
TRBJ2-5,TRBV7-9,many,-,TGTGCCAGCAGCCCGACTCTGGGGCCCACCGGGGAGACCCAGTACTTC,CASSPTLGPTGETQYF
TRBJ1-3,TRBV12-3/TRBV12-4,many,-,TGTGCCAGCAGTTCCCTGGGGTGGACCATATATTTT,CASSSLGWTIYF
TRBJ1-4,TRBV6-5,few,TRBD1,TGTGCCAGCAGAACCACAGGGGGCAGAGAAAAACTGTTTTTT,CASRTTGGREKLFF
TRBJ1-6,TRBV5-1,-,TRBD1,TGCGCCAGCAGCTTGGGGACAGGAGGACCCCTCCACTTT,CASSLGTGGPLHF
TRBJ1-3,TRBV4-1,-,-,TGCGCCAGCAGCCAAGAGACAGTAGCTGGAAACACCATATATTTT,CASSQETVAGNTIYF
TRBJ2-1,TRBV25-1,-,TRBD2,TGTGCCAGCAGTGCCATTAGCGGGACGACTTACAATGAGCAGTTCTTC,CASSAISGTTYNEQFF
TRBJ2-7,TRBV5-1,many,-,TGCGCCAGCAGCTTGGTGGGGGGCGACCTCTACGAGCAGTACTTC,CASSLVGGDLYEQYF
TRBJ2-1,TRBV7-2,-,-,TGTGCCAGCAGCTTAGTAAGACAGGTCTACAATGAGCAGTTCTTC,CASSLVRQVYNEQFF
TRBJ1-1,TRBV7-9,many,TRBD1,TGTGCCAGCAGCTTCCAGGGGGAGGCCACTGAAGCTTTCTTT,CASSFQGEATEAFF
TRBJ2-3,TRBV14,-,TRBD2,TGTGCCACAGGTGTAGCGGGGACAGATACGCAGTATTTT,CATGVAGTDTQYF
TRBJ2-1,TRBV4-3,few,-,TGCGCCAGCAGCCAGGAAGTTTTGGGCGGTCGGGAGCAGTTCTTC,CASSQEVLGGREQFF
TRBJ2-1,TRBV20-1,-,-,TGCAGTCCTCAGGGCTACAATGAGCAGTTCTTC,CSPQGYNEQFF
TRBJ2-7,TRBV7-9,-,-,TGTGCCAGCAGCTTAGTTACCCTCAGCTCCTACGAGCAGTACTTC,CASSLVTLSSYEQYF
TRBJ2-1,TRBV11-2,-,-,TGTGCCAGCAGCTTAGAACCGGCCGTTGCCTACAATGAGCAGTTCTTC,CASSLEPAVAYNEQFF